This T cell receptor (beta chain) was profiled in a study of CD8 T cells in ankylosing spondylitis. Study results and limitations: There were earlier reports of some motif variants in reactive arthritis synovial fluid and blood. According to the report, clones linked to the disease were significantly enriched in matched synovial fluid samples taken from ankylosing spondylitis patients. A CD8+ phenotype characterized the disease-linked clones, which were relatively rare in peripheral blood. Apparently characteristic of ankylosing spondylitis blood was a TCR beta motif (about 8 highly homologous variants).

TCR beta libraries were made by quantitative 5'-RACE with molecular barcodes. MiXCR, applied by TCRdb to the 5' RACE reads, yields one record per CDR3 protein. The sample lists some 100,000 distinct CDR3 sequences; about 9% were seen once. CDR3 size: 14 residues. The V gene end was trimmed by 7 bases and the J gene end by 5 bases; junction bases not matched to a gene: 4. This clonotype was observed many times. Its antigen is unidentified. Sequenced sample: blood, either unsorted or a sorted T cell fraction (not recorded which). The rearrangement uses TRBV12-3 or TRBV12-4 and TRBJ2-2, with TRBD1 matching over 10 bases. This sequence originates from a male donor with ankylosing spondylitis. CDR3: CASNDRGPTGELFF. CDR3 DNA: TGTGCCAGCAACGACAGGGGGCCTACCGGGGAGCTGTTTTTT.